A selection of T cell receptor beta chains follows, all from one sample in a study of a mutant IDH1 vaccine in newly diagnosed glioma. Produced via immunoSEQ multiplex PCR; TCRdb's table is partial and in-frame only. The sample consists of over 45,000 clones, roughly 92% of them appearing once. Which antigens these TCRs recognize remains unknown. The sequencing here drew on PBMCs, taken from a glioma patient whose treatment included an IDH1 peptide vaccine. The receptor set was obtained from a man aged 50-60 years with glioma. CDR3s include the opening cysteine and the closing phenylalanine or tryptophan.

length | J | V | CDR3
15 | TRBJ2-3 | TRBV27 | CASSPPPHGRDTQYF
17 | TRBJ2-3 | TRBV7-9 | CASGRGSGRADGDTQYF
16 | TRBJ2-7 | TRBV2 | CASSESGQGGSYEQYF
12 | TRBJ1-3 | TRBV30 | CAWPSHGNTIYF
14 | TRBJ1-5 | TRBV7-8 | CASSFTVGNQPQHF
16 | TRBJ2-7 | TRBV14 | CASSQVNPAGAYEQYF
18 | TRBJ1-6 | TRBV28 | CASSFAEPGLQAWSPLHF
14 | TRBJ2-1 | TRBV29-1 | CSGRGRASLNEQFF
16 | TRBJ2-1 | TRBV13 | CASSPGGLSSYNEQFF
13 | TRBJ1-1 | TRBV6-6 | CASNRRGFGDSHF
16 | TRBJ2-7 | TRBV19 | CASSIDHARLAYEQYF
13 | TRBJ2-2 | TRBV7-9 | CASSLENTGELFF
17 | TRBJ1-3 | TRBV7-3 | CASSLQPQGLSGNTIYF
17 | TRBJ1-3 | TRBV7-9 | CASRSTGTANSGNTIYF
13 | TRBJ2-6 | TRBV29-1 | CSGPYRGANVLTF